This T cell receptor (beta chain) stems from a study of graft-versus-host responses after intestinal transplantation. Study-wide context: Among the recipients, transplants were multivisceral, liver-intestinal, or isolated intestinal. All recipients got anti-thymocyte globulin induction, then tacrolimus and steroids for 2 to 4 years. Findings and caveats of the study: Some GvH clones were seen earlier in gut or blood, suggesting intestinal origin.

With V trimmed by 6 bases and J by 8 bases, 10 bases remained unmatched. Per the germline V gene, CDR1 is LNHDA and CDR2 is SQIVND (reference sequence). The CDR3 runs to 15 residues. Concerning this clone itself: No antigen is known for it.

TCRdb's copy holds only in-frame clones and misses some; the assay was immunoSEQ multiplex PCR. The data show tens of thousands of clones, just under 95% seen once. This chain connects TRBV19 to TRBJ2-1, with 10 nucleotides matching TRBD2. The sequences come from bone marrow, collected around 720 days after intestinal transplantation. This receptor was obtained from a human patient who received an intestinal transplant, so some T cells may come from the graft donor. CDR3 sequence (DNA): TGTGCCAGTAGCGGAGGGGCTAGCGGGGGCTATGAGCAGTTCTTC. Encoded protein: CASSGGASGGYEQFF. Drawing the rest from reference TRBV19 and TRBJ2-1, the complete variable domain is DGGITQSPKYLFRKEGQNVTLSCEQNLNHDAMYWYRQDPGQGLRLIYYSQIVNDFQKGDIAEGYSVSREKKESFPLTVTSAQKNPTAFYLCASSGGASGGYEQFFGPGTRLTVL.